This T cell receptor (beta chain) appears in the sequencing data of a study of T cell responses to AZD1222 COVID-19 vaccine. For the study at large: Second-dose intervals of approximately 4 or approximately 12 weeks were pooled.

Germline CDR1 SGHTA, CDR2 FQGNSA. V lost 1 base and J 1 base, leaving 10 bases between the germline ends. This CDR3 is built from 15 residues. Comment on this clone: What it binds is not known.

Sequencing was performed with immunoSEQ multiplex PCR; in TCRdb, only in-frame clones are kept and a portion is missing. In the table there are about 160,000 clones, 91% of which are singletons. General study results and limits: Mapped onto spike, vaccine-associated CD4 TCRs spanned it and were dominant at 160-218 and 743-854. Spike-specific TCR breadth and depth rose after two AZD1222 doses.

The receptor was isolated from an adult in good health. The material was peripheral blood, obtained on day 0 of AZD1222 vaccination. V gene TRBV7-2 combines with J gene TRBJ1-1; D not resolved. CDR3 nucleotides: TGTGCCAGCAGCTTAGGTGTCAGAACGAACACTGAAGCTTTCTTT. Its translation is CASSLGVRTNTEAFF.